Shown below are 27 T cell receptor beta chains from a single sample sequenced in a study of cytomegalovirus exposure and HLA in healthy donors. PCR amplification relied on 60 Vbeta primers (plus 13 Jbeta primers). This table comes from immunoSEQ multiplex PCR, and its TCRdb copy is limited to in-frame clones, with some not included. This sample carries roughly 150,000 clones, 65% to 90% of them seen once, and the ten largest clones take 2.3%. The sequenced sample consisted of PBMCs. All receptors come from a male donor in good health and CMV-seronegative.

The rearrangement joins TRBV19 to TRBJ2-3; possible D gene TRBD1, 6 bases. This CDR3 has 16 residues. Trimming pared 3 bases from V and 0 bases from J, leaving 13 bases between. Germline loops: CDR1 LNHDA, CDR2 SQIVND (reference sequence). CDR3 nucleotide sequence: TGTGCCAGTAGTATCAGCCGGGACATAAGCACAGATACGCAGTATTTT. As protein: CASSISRDISTDTQYF.

A remark on this clone: Its ends do not fully match the called genes, so a read error is possible. Other DNA sequences in the same sample also yield this CDR3. CDR3 DNA sequence: TGCGCCAGCTCGGGGGGTTCTTCAACTAATGAAAAACTGTTTTTT. It translates to CASSGGSSTNEKLFF. V and J are TRBV6-1 and TRBJ1-4, with a tentative D call TRBD1 (5 bases). CDR1 and CDR2 (germline): MNHNS, SASEGT. The CDR3 is 15 amino acids.

The chain couples TRBV7-2 to TRBJ2-1; D is unclear. The CDR3 extends over 13 amino acids. V lost 5 bases and J 0 bases, leaving 5 bases between the germline ends. From germline, CDR1 is SGHTA and CDR2 FQGNSA. The DNA for the CDR3 is TGTGCCAGCAGCCTATACTCCTACAATGAGCAGTTCTTC. Its translation is CASSLYSYNEQFF.

The chain is built from TRBV10-3 and TRBJ1-5; D remains unclear. Germline V CDR1 and CDR2: ENHRY, SYGVKD. V was pared by 0 bases and J by 0 bases, with 6 bases between. This CDR3 region has 15 residues. This chain's CDR3 is CAISESEFSNQPQHF. Written as DNA, the CDR3 is TGTGCCATCAGTGAGTCGGAGTTTAGCAATCAGCCCCAGCATTTT.

The chain combines TRBV19 with TRBJ1-6; D gene ambiguous. The CDR3 totals 14 residues. Per germline, CDR1 LNHDA and CDR2 SQIVND (reference sequence). V lost 9 bases and J 2 bases, leaving 11 bases between the germline ends. The CDR3 reads CASRQDAYNSPLHF. CDR3 bases: TGTGCCAGCCGACAAGACGCCTATAATTCACCCCTCCACTTT.

The chain couples TRBV5-1 to TRBJ2-7; perhaps TRBD1 as D (6 bases). This CDR3 has 16 residues. The V gene's germline CDR1 is SGHRS and CDR2 YFSETQ. V was pared by 3 bases and J by 2 bases, with 18 bases between. The CDR3 DNA reads as TGCGCCAGCAGCTCGTCCCCCGACAGGACAACCTACGAGCAGTACTTC. It specifies CASSSSPDRTTYEQYF.

This sequence joins TRBV6-1 and TRBJ1-4; D possibly corresponds to TRBD1 (6 bases). Per germline, CDR1 MNHNS and CDR2 SASEGT. V lost 1 base and J 6 bases, leaving 15 bases between the germline ends. The CDR3 covers 16 residues. DNA for the CDR3: TGTGCCAGCAGTGAAGACCGCAGGGGTGGGCATGAAAAACTGTTTTTT. It yields the protein CASSEDRRGGHEKLFF.

Only one count was recorded for this clone. V usage is TRBV7-9 and J usage is TRBJ2-3, with 9 bases matching TRBD2. The ends lost 5 bases at V and 6 bases at J; junction bases unmatched: 6. This CDR3 has 14 amino acids. Germline CDR1 and CDR2: SEHNR and FQNEAQ (reference sequence). The CDR3 DNA follows: TGTGCCAGCAGCCCGCGGGGGGGGACCGATACGCAGTATTTT. Translating it yields CASSPRGGTDTQYF. The entire variable domain, with the rest obtained from reference TRBV7-9 and TRBJ2-3, is as follows: DTGVSQNPRHKITKRGQNVTFRCDPISEHNRLYWYRQTLGQGPEFLTYFQNEAQLEKSRLLSDRFSAERPKGSFSTLEIQRTEQGDSAMYLCASSPRGGTDTQYFGPGTRLTVL.

The chain employs TRBV7-9 and TRBJ1-2, with a possible D match to TRBD1 (6 bases). Trimming removed 5 bases at V and 5 bases at J, with 15 bases between. Germline V gene data show CDR1 as SEHNR and CDR2 as FQNEAQ (reference sequence). This CDR3 comprises 14 residues. The CDR3: CASSLNREGYGYTF. CDR3 in DNA: TGTGCCAGCAGCCTAAACAGGGAAGGTTATGGCTACACCTTC. The entire variable domain, with the rest obtained from reference TRBV7-9 and TRBJ1-2, is as follows: DTGVSQNPRHKITKRGQNVTFRCDPISEHNRLYWYRQTLGQGPEFLTYFQNEAQLEKSRLLSDRFSAERPKGSFSTLEIQRTEQGDSAMYLCASSLNREGYGYTFGSGTRLTVV.

Only a few counts were recorded for this clone. The J gene is TRBJ2-7, the V gene TRBV29-1, with D maybe TRBD1 (5 bases). V was shortened by 1 base and J by 4 bases, with 8 bases between the two germline ends. This CDR3 is built from 12 residues. The germline V gene encodes CDR1 SQVTM and CDR2 ANQGSEA. The CDR3 loop is CSVEGSGYEQYF. CDR3 DNA sequence: TGCAGCGTTGAAGGTTCAGGGTACGAGCAGTACTTC.

The chain recombines TRBV10-1 with TRBJ2-3; D possibly corresponds to TRBD2 (5 bases). Germline values: CDR1 WNHNN, CDR2 SYGVQD (reference sequence). Trimming took 5 bases from V and 0 from J, leaving 12 bases between them. This CDR3 is 15 amino acids long. The CDR3 protein is CASSPLDTSTDTQYF. CDR3 nucleotides: TGCGCCAGCAGTCCACTAGATACTAGCACAGATACGCAGTATTTT.

The chain is built from TRBV5-6 and TRBJ1-2; D gene unclear. This CDR3 comprises 14 residues. Germline CDR1 reads SGHDT; CDR2 reads YYEEEE. The V gene lost 0 bases and the J gene lost 4 bases, with 10 bases spanning the gap. CDR3 protein: CASSLAMYGYGYTF. The CDR3 DNA reads TGTGCCAGCAGCTTGGCCATGTACGGCTATGGCTACACCTTC.

V gene TRBV5-6 combines with J gene TRBJ1-2, with 7 nucleotides matching TRBD1. The CDR3 consists of 17 residues. Per germline, CDR1 SGHDT and CDR2 YYEEEE. The J segment lost 2 bases and the V segment lost 3 bases, leaving 13 bases of the junction unmatched. The CDR3 DNA follows: TGTGCCAGCAGCTCTCCCAGCAGGGGGAGGTGGAACTATGGCTACACCTTC. Translated: CASSSPSRGRWNYGYTF. Full variable domain (outside the CDR3, taken from reference TRBV5-6 and TRBJ1-2): DAGVTQSPTHLIKTRGQQVTLRCSPKSGHDTVSWYQQALGQGPQFIFQYYEEEERQRGNFPDRFSGHQFPNYSSELNVNALLLGDSALYLCASSSPSRGRWNYGYTFGSGTRLTVV.

CDR3 protein: CASSVARNRTGSSGNTIYF. In DNA form, the CDR3 reads TGTGCCAGCAGCGTAGCCCGGAATAGGACAGGCTCATCTGGAAACACCATATATTTT. J is TRBJ1-3 and V is TRBV9; 7 nucleotides agree with TRBD1. The length of the CDR3 is 19 residues. V was pared by 0 bases and J by 1 base, with 13 bases of the junction left unmatched. Germline CDR1 and CDR2: SGDLS and YYNGEE. Filled out from reference TRBV9 and TRBJ1-3, the complete variable domain reads DSGVTQTPKHLITATGQRVTLRCSPRSGDLSVYWYQQSLDQGLQFLIQYYNGEERAKGNILERFSAQQFPDLHSELNLSSLELGDSALYFCASSVARNRTGSSGNTIYFGEGSWLTVV.

In its sample, this clone was seen many times. V usage is TRBV6-1 and J usage is TRBJ1-5, with 7 bases matching TRBD1. This CDR3 is built from 14 residues. Trimming removed 10 bases from V and 4 bases from J; junction bases left unmatched: 10. Germline loops: CDR1 MNHNS, CDR2 SASEGT. The CDR3 here is CATSFRDRNQPQHF. The CDR3 DNA reads as TGTGCCACCTCGTTCCGGGACAGAAATCAGCCCCAGCATTTT.

The chain has TRBV6-5 and TRBJ1-6; the D is unclear. Trimming took off 3 bases at V and 5 bases at J, with 8 bases between the two ends. The CDR3 sequence is 14 residues long. Germline V lookup: CDR1 MNHEY, CDR2 SVGAGI. CDR3 residues: CASSYRQDNSPLHF. DNA for the CDR3: TGTGCCAGCAGTTATCGGCAGGATAATTCACCCCTCCACTTT.

In its sample, this clone was seen a few times. The rearrangement uses TRBV19 and TRBJ2-2; D is possibly TRBD2 (6 bases). The length of the CDR3 is 14 residues. The V gene's germline CDR1 is LNHDA and CDR2 SQIVND (reference sequence). V lost 4 bases, J lost 6 bases, and 12 bases lay in between. This chain's CDR3 is CASSRQGGSGELFF. The CDR3 DNA reads TGTGCCAGTAGTAGGCAGGGAGGATCCGGGGAGCTGTTTTTT.

The chain links TRBV25-1 to TRBJ1-1; tentative D call: TRBD1 (6 bases). Germline CDR1 reads MGHDK; CDR2 reads SYGVNS. This CDR3 is built from 16 residues. The V end was cut by 4 bases, the J end by 4 bases, with 19 bases between. The CDR3 DNA is TGTGCCAGCAGTGGAGGGGGGGGAATGGGCCTCACTGAAGCTTTCTTT. Its protein is CASSGGGGMGLTEAFF.

The gene calls are TRBV4-1 and TRBJ2-1; D possibly corresponds to TRBD2 (6 bases). With 1 base removed from V and 7 bases from J, the gap between germline ends came to 17 bases. This CDR3 contains 16 residues. Germline V lookup: CDR1 MGHRA, CDR2 YSYEKL. Here the CDR3 DNA reads TGCGCCAGCAGCCAAGGACTAGTAGTTAGGGGTAATGAGCAGTTCTTC. It yields the protein CASSQGLVVRGNEQFF.

The gene calls are TRBV29-1 and TRBJ2-3, with 12 bases fitting TRBD1. Germline V gene lookup returns CDR1 SQVTM and CDR2 ANQGSEA. The CDR3 is 14 amino acids. Trimming removed 6 bases from V and 1 base from J; junction bases left unmatched: 2. CDR3 in DNA: TGCAGCGTAGGGACAGGGGGCGGCACAGATACGCAGTATTTT. Translating gives CSVGTGGGTDTQYF.

This clone has just one count. J is TRBJ1-2 and V is TRBV5-1; D remains ambiguous. The CDR3 loop spans 13 amino acids. Trimming stripped 6 bases from V and 4 bases from J, with 13 bases between. CDR1 is SGHRS and CDR2 is YFSETQ in the germline V gene. The CDR3 here is CASTDTTAYGYTF. The CDR3 DNA reads as TGCGCCAGCACCGACACCACCGCCTATGGCTACACCTTC.

V usage is TRBV11-2 and J usage is TRBJ2-1; D possibly corresponds to TRBD1 (6 bases). Germline V gives CDR1 SGHAT, CDR2 FQNNGV. This CDR3 has 13 residues. The V end was cut by 5 bases, the J end by 3 bases, with 8 bases between. DNA of the CDR3: TGTGCCAGCAGCCGGACAGACTACAATGAGCAGTTCTTC. Amino acid sequence: CASSRTDYNEQFF.

CDR3 DNA sequence: TGTGCCAGCAGCTCAGTTCGGACAGGCGTGCGTCGGTCCTACGAGCAGTACTTC. This codes for CASSSVRTGVRRSYEQYF. The chain recombines TRBV5-8 with TRBJ2-7, with 7 bases fitting TRBD1. Germline values: CDR1 SGHTS, CDR2 YDEGEE. The CDR3 totals 18 residues. J lost 1 base, V lost 3 bases, and 16 bases had no gene match.

The CDR3 DNA is TGCAGCGTTGTCGTGGGGCCAAATCAGCCCCAGCATTTT. Its protein product is CSVVVGPNQPQHF. The rearrangement links TRBV29-1 to TRBJ1-5; tentatively, D is TRBD1 (5 bases). This CDR3 contains 13 residues. Germline CDR1 reads SQVTM; CDR2 reads ANQGSEA. V was clipped by 4 bases and J by 4 bases, with 11 bases between them.

This sequence joins TRBV15 and TRBJ1-5, with a tentative D call TRBD1 (6 bases). The V gene lost 5 bases and the J gene lost 5 bases, with 16 bases spanning the gap. The CDR3 sequence is 15 residues long. The germline gives CDR1 LNHNV, CDR2 YYDKDF (reference sequence). For the CDR3, the DNA is TGTGCCACCAGCGGCTACAGGGAGCTGTATCAGCCCCAGCATTTT. Encoded protein: CATSGYRELYQPQHF.

The CDR3 DNA reads TGTGCCTGGAGTGTAGGCCTAGGGACAGTTAATCAGCCCCAGCATTTT. Its protein product is CAWSVGLGTVNQPQHF. The rearrangement uses TRBV30 and TRBJ1-5; 7 nucleotides match TRBD1. After removal of 0 bases from V and 4 bases from J, the junction contained 9 bases not matched to a gene. The CDR3 runs 16 residues. Germline assignment: CDR1 GTSNPN and CDR2 SVGIG (reference sequence).

The chain combines TRBV6-1 with TRBJ1-5, with TRBD1 matching over 10 bases. The germline CDR1 and CDR2 sequences are MNHNS and SASEGT. The trim removed 0 bases at V and 5 bases at J, leaving 1 base unmatched. CDR3 length: 15 amino acids. The CDR3 protein is CASSEAGTGDQPQHF. CDR3 DNA sequence: TGTGCCAGCAGTGAAGCCGGGACAGGGGATCAGCCCCAGCATTTT.